Listed here are 20 T cell receptor beta chains from one sample, sequenced in a study of blood T cell repertoires in COVID-19. TCRdb's copy holds only in-frame clones and misses some; the assay was immunoSEQ multiplex PCR. The top ten clones hold approximately 5.1% of a sample with 97,000 or so clones, 90% of them seen once. The specimen sequenced was peripheral blood. These receptors all come from a man aged 45-65 years with acute or convalescent COVID-19.

The chain joins TRBV30 to TRBJ1-1; 9 bases are a match to TRBD1. The ends lost 4 bases at V and 5 bases at J; junction bases unmatched: 5. Looked up from germline, CDR1 is GTSNPN and CDR2 is SVGIG (reference sequence). CDR3 length: 13 residues. The CDR3: CAWITGGWTEAFF. CDR3 nucleotide sequence: TGTGCCTGGATCACAGGGGGCTGGACTGAAGCTTTCTTT.

This clone was seen a single time. This rearrangement joins TRBV5-5 to TRBJ1-5; tentatively, D is TRBD1 (5 bases). Germline CDR1 and CDR2: SGHKS and YYEKEE (reference sequence). The CDR3 sequence is 15 residues long. Trimming pared 4 bases from V and 0 bases from J, leaving 11 bases between. DNA of the CDR3: TGTGCCAGCAGCCGTACTACAGGTAGCAATCAGCCCCAGCATTTT. The encoded protein is CASSRTTGSNQPQHF.

V and J are TRBV25-1 and TRBJ2-3; D perhaps matches TRBD2 (5 bases). CDR1 and CDR2 (germline): MGHDK, SYGVNS. The CDR3 loop spans 12 amino acids. Deletions cut 6 bases from V and 2 bases from J, with 6 bases between. The CDR3 reads CASRRATDTQYF. CDR3 nucleotide sequence: TGTGCCAGCAGGAGGGCCACAGATACGCAGTATTTT. Complete variable domain (other parts from reference TRBV25-1 and TRBJ2-3): EADIYQTPRYLVIGTGKKITLECSQTMGHDKMYWYQQDPGMELHLIHYSYGVNSTEKGDLSSESTVSRIRTEHFPLTLESARPSHTSQYLCASRRATDTQYFGPGTRLTVL.

V and J are TRBV19 and TRBJ2-1; tentative D call: TRBD2 (5 bases). The CDR3 spans 13 residues. Trimming took 3 bases from V and 4 from J, leaving 7 bases between them. Germline assignment: CDR1 LNHDA and CDR2 SQIVND (reference sequence). The CDR3 bases are TGTGCCAGTAGTATCGGGGTTTACAATGAGCAGTTCTTC. Translated: CASSIGVYNEQFF.

The chain carries TRBV2 and TRBJ1-5; unclear D gene. Germline CDR1 SNHLY, CDR2 FYNNEI. The CDR3 spans 13 residues. Trimming pared 6 bases from V and 0 bases from J, leaving 6 bases between. The CDR3 DNA sequence: TGTGCCAGCAGGTTTTATAGCAATCAGCCCCAGCATTTT. This sequence encodes CASRFYSNQPQHF.

This clone was recorded once. The rearrangement uses TRBV7-6 and TRBJ2-5, with D perhaps TRBD2 (5 bases). CDR3 length equals 16 residues. The V end was cut by 0 bases, the J end by 3 bases, with 14 bases between. The germline gives CDR1 SGHVS, CDR2 FNYEAQ. The CDR3 loop is CASSLAERADKETQYF. CDR3 sequence (DNA): TGTGCCAGCAGCTTAGCTGAGCGAGCGGATAAAGAGACCCAGTACTTC.

This clone has just a few counts. The chain carries TRBV4-1 and TRBJ1-5; no reliable D call. The CDR3 covers 14 residues. Germline values: CDR1 MGHRA, CDR2 YSYEKL. With 5 bases removed from V and 5 bases from J, the gap between germline ends came to 13 bases. The CDR3 protein is CASSLGPGDQPQHF. In DNA, the CDR3 is TGCGCCAGCAGCTTAGGCCCCGGGGATCAGCCCCAGCATTTT.

The V call is TRBV7-8, the J call TRBJ2-1, with D unclear. The V gene lost 1 base and the J gene lost 9 bases, with 13 bases spanning the gap. Looked up from germline, CDR1 is SGHVS and CDR2 is FQNEAQ. The CDR3 covers 14 residues. The DNA for the CDR3 is TGTGCCAGCAGCTTAGAGAACTACCAAGCTGAGCAGTTCTTC. This gives the protein CASSLENYQAEQFF.

J is TRBJ2-3 and V is TRBV28; D might be TRBD2 (5 bases). Germline assignment: CDR1 MDHEN and CDR2 SYDVKM. Trimming cost V 3 bases and J 6 bases, with 22 bases left between them. CDR3 length equals 17 residues. The CDR3 DNA reads TGTGCCAGCAGTTTTCCCCACATCCATGGGAGTTCGGATACGCAGTATTTT. It is translated as CASSFPHIHGSSDTQYF.

This chain links TRBV5-5 with TRBJ2-7; TRBD2 matches at 10 bases. The length of the CDR3 is 14 residues. Germline V lookup: CDR1 SGHKS, CDR2 YYEKEE (reference sequence). J lost 3 bases, V lost 2 bases, and 2 bases had no gene match. For the CDR3, the DNA is TGTGCCAGCAGCTTATCTAGCGGGAGCTACGAGCAGTACTTC. Encoded protein: CASSLSSGSYEQYF. The full variable domain, its missing parts supplied by reference TRBV5-5 and TRBJ2-7, is DAGVTQSPTHLIKTRGQQVTLRCSPISGHKSVSWYQQVLGQGPQFIFQYYEKEERGRGNFPDRFSARQFPNYSSELNVNALLLGDSALYLCASSLSSGSYEQYFGPGTRLTVT.

The chain joins TRBV7-9 to TRBJ2-3; the D gene is possibly TRBD2 (6 bases). The germline V and J ends were trimmed by 2 bases and 3 bases, with 9 bases remaining between them. The CDR3 sequence is 14 residues long. The V gene's germline CDR1 is SEHNR and CDR2 FQNEAQ (reference sequence). The CDR3 nucleotides read TGTGCCAGCAGCTTATACCGGGAGACAGATACGCAGTATTTT. Its translation: CASSLYRETDTQYF.

This chain joins TRBV5-1 and TRBJ1-5; D possibly corresponds to TRBD1 (5 bases). This CDR3 comprises 15 residues. Germline V lookup: CDR1 SGHRS, CDR2 YFSETQ. The V gene lost 1 base and the J gene lost 3 bases, with 11 bases spanning the gap. Here the CDR3 DNA reads TGCGCCAGCAGCTTGAGCGGGGCCAACAATCAGCCCCAGCATTTT. Translation gives CASSLSGANNQPQHF.

The CDR3 loop is CASSQGNIQYF. The CDR3 DNA follows: TGTGCCAGCAGTCAGGGAAACATTCAGTACTTC. This chain joins TRBV6-2 or TRBV6-3 and TRBJ2-4; D might be TRBD1 (5 bases). The CDR3 has 11 amino acids. Germline V gives CDR1 MNHEY, CDR2 SVGEGT. The ends were cut back, 5 bases at V and 6 bases at J, with 5 bases in the middle.

The chain carries TRBV21-1 and TRBJ2-1; the DNA was not used to check the table's D call, TRBD2. TRBV21-1 is a documented pseudogene. CDR3 length: 16 residues. The CDR3 is CASTHWVAETYNEQFF. For the CDR3, the DNA is TGTGCCAGCACCCACTGGGTAGCGGAGACCTACAATGAGCAGTTCTTC.

This sequence joins TRBV10-3 and TRBJ2-3, with D perhaps TRBD2 (6 bases). This CDR3 contains 14 residues. Looked up from germline, CDR1 is ENHRY and CDR2 is SYGVKD. Trimming removed 0 bases at V and 3 bases at J, with 7 bases between. The CDR3 DNA is TGTGCCATCAGTGAGTCTAGCGGTACAGATACGCAGTATTTT. This encodes CAISESSGTDTQYF.

The chain combines TRBV3-1 (or the pseudogene TRBV3-2) with TRBJ1-3; D remains ambiguous. V was shortened by 4 bases and J by 0 bases, with 7 bases between the two germline ends. The CDR3 totals 14 residues. Germline assignment: CDR1 LGHDT and CDR2 YNNKEL (reference sequence). The CDR3: CASSPRGSGNTIYF. In nucleotides, the CDR3 is TGTGCCAGCAGCCCACGGGGCTCTGGAAACACCATATATTTT.

DNA for the CDR3: TGTGCCAGTAGTATAGCTTCGACTCGGACAGCCACTGAAGCTTTCTTT. It yields the protein CASSIASTRTATEAFF. The chain has TRBV19 and TRBJ1-1; D might be TRBD1 (6 bases). CDR1 LNHDA and CDR2 SQIVND come from the germline V gene (reference sequence). This CDR3 comprises 16 residues. Trimming pared 1 base from V and 4 bases from J, leaving 16 bases between. Full variable domain (outside the CDR3, taken from reference TRBV19 and TRBJ1-1): DGGITQSPKYLFRKEGQNVTLSCEQNLNHDAMYWYRQDPGQGLRLIYYSQIVNDFQKGDIAEGYSVSREKKESFPLTVTSAQKNPTAFYLCASSIASTRTATEAFFGQGTRLTVV.

This chain joins TRBV19 and TRBJ2-3, with TRBD2 matching over 7 bases. The CDR3 length is 16 residues. Germline trimming cut 3 bases from V and 6 bases from J; bases unmatched to any gene: 12. Germline CDR1 LNHDA, CDR2 SQIVND (reference sequence). CDR3 region: CASSMASGAPGDTQYF. CDR3 coding DNA: TGTGCCAGTAGTATGGCTAGCGGCGCCCCGGGGGATACGCAGTATTTT.

The V gene is TRBV5-1, the J gene TRBJ2-1; a possible D gene is TRBD1 (5 bases). Germline V CDR1 and CDR2: SGHRS, YFSETQ. CDR3 length: 14 residues. V lost 4 bases to trimming and J lost 9 bases, with 17 bases between them. CDR3: CASSLPGARLEQFF. CDR3 bases: TGCGCCAGCAGCCTCCCTGGGGCGAGACTTGAGCAGTTCTTC. The whole variable domain, filled in from reference TRBV5-1 and TRBJ2-1, reads KAGVTQTPRYLIKTRGQQVTLSCSPISGHRSVSWYQQTPGQGLQFLFEYFSETQRNKGNFPGRFSGRQFSNSRSEMNVSTLELGDSALYLCASSLPGARLEQFFGPGTRLTVL.

The chain's CDR3 is CASSPPGQGFGGYTF. CDR3 in DNA: TGTGCCAGCTCACCCCCGGGACAGGGGTTTGGTGGCTACACCTTC. The chain is built from TRBV18 and TRBJ1-2; 10 nucleotides agree with TRBD1. This CDR3 has 15 amino acids. Unmatched junction bases numbered 8, after V lost 3 bases and J lost 7 bases. CDR1 is KGHSH, CDR2 LQKENI, per germline.